The rows below give T cell receptor beta chains drawn from one sample of a study of T-cell reconstitution after alpha-beta-depleted transplantation in children. TCRdb called the PCR reads again in MiXCR, with one record for every CDR3 protein. In the table there are over 90,000 distinct CDR3 sequences, 4.5% to 7.5% of which are singletons. The input for sequencing was PBMCs, mostly from graft donor cells, taken 60 days after TCRalphabeta/CD19-depleted stem cell transplant. These receptors all stem from a female patient between 2 and 15 years old who had a stem cell transplant for Fanconi anemia, so the T cells may come from the graft donor. The CDR3 runs from the conserved cysteine through the conserved F or W.

len	v_gene	j_gene	CDR3aa
11	TRBV29-1	TRBJ2-1	CSSLSYNEQFF
15	TRBV7-9	TRBJ2-3	CASSLKTGRMDTQYF
14	TRBV28	TRBJ1-2	CASSVLLGQAGYTF
18	TRBV4-2	TRBJ2-5	CASSQMENSGGPRETQYF
16	TRBV30	TRBJ2-7	CAWQPPGYREGYEQYF
14	TRBV14	TRBJ2-3	CASSQGRVADTQYF
17	TRBV12-3/TRBV12-4	TRBJ2-1	CASRPSRGLSSYNEQFF
18	TRBV28	TRBJ2-3	CASSLTSGGGWGTDTQYF
14	TRBV20-1	TRBJ2-7	CSARGGGVSYEQYF
12	TRBV7-2	TRBJ1-1	CASSFHGTEAFF
14	TRBV20-1	TRBJ2-7	CSASRTGVTYEQYF
13	TRBV5-1	TRBJ2-5	CASSLTGTETQYF
15	TRBV9	TRBJ2-1	CASSWQGRGNNEQFF
13	TRBV7-9	TRBJ2-2	CASSFHGTGELFF
15	TRBV12-3/TRBV12-4	TRBJ2-5	CASSLGLAGIETQYF
12	TRBV20-1	TRBJ2-1	CSAPPKWNEQFF
17	TRBV28	TRBJ2-7	CASRNRQGRSTSYEQYF
15	TRBV15	TRBJ2-1	CATSRQGSPSYEQFF
17	TRBV28	TRBJ2-7	CASSLKWGRRPPYEQYF
15	TRBV20-1	TRBJ2-7	CCAKFNLAGVAEQYF
14	TRBV20-1	TRBJ2-5	CSARIPSGEETQYF
15	TRBV29-1	TRBJ1-2	CSVEDPWGANYGYTF
17	TRBV7-3	TRBJ2-2	CASSLYPRTGDSRELFF
11	TRBV7-9	TRBJ1-3	CASSLEDTIYF
14	TRBV10-3	TRBJ1-3	CAISFNPSGNTIYF
16	TRBV5-1	TRBJ2-2	CASSWTLAGVTGELFF
13	TRBV6-4	TRBJ2-4	CASSDREGDIQYF
16	TRBV4-2	TRBJ1-2	CASSPRTGATNYGYTF
13	TRBV12-3/TRBV12-4	TRBJ2-5	CASSFLGSGGPHF
12	TRBV5-5	TRBJ2-7	CTSSPTGNEQYF
17	TRBV9	TRBJ2-5	CASSVGLAGGPQETQYF
16	TRBV6-5	TRBJ2-7	CASSYRLAGGKYEQYF